The clone carrying this T cell receptor beta chain has a count of ten or more. This record comes from a study of response to subunit inactivated influenza vaccine. One entry per CDR3 protein, called by TCRdb with MiXCR from the RT-PCR reads. The table lists approximately 250,000 distinct CDR3 sequences, 9% to 15% of them singletons. This CDR3 is 15 amino acids long. Trimming removed 8 bases at V and 5 bases at J, with 20 bases between. The TCR sequence derives from a man in his fifties or sixties who received an inactivated influenza vaccine. The chain couples TRBV12-3 or TRBV12-4 to TRBJ2-3, with a possible D match to TRBD1 (5 bases). Source: non-naive T cells sorted from PBMCs, taken 14 to 15 days before vaccination. In DNA, the CDR3 is TGTGCCAGCGCTATGGAGACAGTTTGGGAAGATACGCAGTATTTT. Amino acids: CASAMETVWEDTQYF.